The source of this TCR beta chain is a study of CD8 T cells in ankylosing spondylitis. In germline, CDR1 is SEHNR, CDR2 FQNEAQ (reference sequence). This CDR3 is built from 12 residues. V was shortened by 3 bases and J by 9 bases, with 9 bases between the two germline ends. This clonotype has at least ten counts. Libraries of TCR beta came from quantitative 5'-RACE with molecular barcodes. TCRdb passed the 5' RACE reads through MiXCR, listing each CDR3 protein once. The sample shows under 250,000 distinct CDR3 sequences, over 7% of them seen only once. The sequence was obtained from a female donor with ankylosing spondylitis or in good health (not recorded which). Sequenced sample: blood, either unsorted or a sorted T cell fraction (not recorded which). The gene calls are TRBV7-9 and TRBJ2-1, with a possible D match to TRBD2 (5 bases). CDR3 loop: CASSFLGGEQFF. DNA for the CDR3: TGTGCCAGCAGCTTTTTAGGAGGTGAGCAGTTCTTC.